These T cell receptor beta chains were read from a single sample in a study of blood T cell repertoires in COVID-19. Assay: immunoSEQ multiplex PCR; the TCRdb copy retains only in-frame clones and omits some. There are some 510,000 clones in the sample; 85% to 90% occur only once, and 1.8% lies in the top ten. The sequenced sample was PBMCs or T cells enriched from blood (not recorded which). The receptors originated from a woman aged 35 to 49 who had recovered from COVID-19. The CDR3 runs from the conserved cysteine through the conserved F or W. Fields, in order: V gene, J gene, D gene, clone size, CDR3 DNA, CDR3 protein. The D gene is left open where the match is weak. Part of the rows lack a size; the others show once, few, many or a class for expanded clones.

TRBV10-1	TRBJ2-3	TRBD1	few	TGCGCCAGCAGTGACACCCGGGACAGGGGGCGAGATACGCAGTATTTT	CASSDTRDRGRDTQYF
TRBV24-1	TRBJ2-1	.	.	TGTGCCACCAGTGCGGCTAGTCGCAATGAGCAGTTCTTC	CATSAASRNEQFF
TRBV5-6	TRBJ1-5	.	once	TGTGCCAGCAGCGGACGGGGAGGACAGCCCCAGCATTTT	CASSGRGGQPQHF
TRBV15	TRBJ2-7	TRBD2	.	TGTGCCACCAGCAGCCCCGTCGAGCGCGGCGCGGGAGGGTCCTACGAGCAGTACTTC	CATSSPVERGAGGSYEQYF
TRBV5-6	TRBJ1-1	.	.	TGTGCCAGCAGCTTCGTAGGGGGCACTGAAGCTTTCTTT	CASSFVGGTEAFF
TRBV27	TRBJ1-4	.	.	TGTGCCAGCAGTTCCAGGGCGCCTGAAAAACTGTTTTTT	CASSSRAPEKLFF
TRBV27	TRBJ2-6	.	.	TGTGCCAGCAGTTTACGCGTGCTAAGCTCTGGGGCCAACGTCCTGACTTTC	CASSLRVLSSGANVLTF
TRBV6-4	TRBJ2-6	.	.	TGTGCCAGCAGTGACCTCTCTGGGGCCAACGTCCTGACTTTC	CASSDLSGANVLTF
TRBV12-5	TRBJ2-2	.	.	TGTGCTAGTGGGCCCACTAGAATAGGCACCGGGGAGCTGTTTTTT	CASGPTRIGTGELFF
TRBV7-2	TRBJ2-5	.	.	TGTGCCAGCAGCGAGCATGCAGGGCGCCAAGAGACCCAGTACTTC	CASSEHAGRQETQYF
TRBV3-1/TRBV3-2	TRBJ2-5	TRBD2	.	TGTGCCAGCAGCCTCCCAGGTAGCGGGTTTCAAGAGACCCAGTACTTC	CASSLPGSGFQETQYF
TRBV7-6	TRBJ2-7	.	many	TGTGCCAGCAGCTTAGAGTTAGCCTACGAGCAGTACTTC	CASSLELAYEQYF
TRBV18	TRBJ1-6	.	.	TGTGCCAGCTCACCACCTCCAGGGGAACGTTCACCCCTCCACTTT	CASSPPPGERSPLHF
TRBV3-1/TRBV3-2	TRBJ2-3	.	.	TGTGCCAGCAGCCAAGATATCCGCGGGGGCACAGATACGCAGTATTTT	CASSQDIRGGTDTQYF
TRBV25-1	TRBJ1-6	TRBD1	.	TGTGCCAGCAGTCTTCAGGGGGCAGATTCACCCCTCCACTTT	CASSLQGADSPLHF
TRBV7-9	TRBJ1-1	.	.	TGTGCCAGCAGCTTCTCGGGGGACACTGAAGCTTTCTTT	CASSFSGDTEAFF
TRBV29-1	TRBJ1-2	.	once	TGCAGCGTTGAGCAGGGGAGAGGGTATGGCTACACCTTC	CSVEQGRGYGYTF
TRBV7-2	TRBJ2-1	.	.	TGTGCCAGCAGCTTAGAAGGACACAATTACAATGAGCAGTTCTTC	CASSLEGHNYNEQFF
TRBV2	TRBJ2-1	TRBD1	.	TGTGCCAGCAGTGAAGGACAGGGTTCCTACAATGAGCAGTTCTTC	CASSEGQGSYNEQFF
TRBV4-3	TRBJ2-2	.	once	TGCGCCAGCAGCCAAGATCAACCCCGGGTTACGAACACCGGGGAGCTGTTTTTT	CASSQDQPRVTNTGELFF
TRBV10-3	TRBJ1-1	.	few	TGTGCCATCCAGGGAAATGAAAACACTGAAGCTTTCTTT	CAIQGNENTEAFF
TRBV20-1	TRBJ2-7	TRBD2	.	TGCAGTGGGCAACGCGGGGGCGAGCAGTACTTC	CSGQRGGEQYF
TRBV5-1	TRBJ2-1	TRBD2	.	TGCGCCAGCAGCGCGTTAGCGGGAGGGGATTACAATGAGCAGTTCTTC	CASSALAGGDYNEQFF
TRBV5-6	TRBJ1-4	TRBD1	.	TGTGCCAGCAGCTTCGTGGGACAGGGGCCCGAAAAACTGTTTTTT	CASSFVGQGPEKLFF
TRBV30	TRBJ1-4	.	.	TGTGCCTGGAGTGAATTTGAGGATCTCAACGAAAAACTGTTTTTT	CAWSEFEDLNEKLFF
TRBV11-3	TRBJ2-7	TRBD2	.	TGTGCCAGCAGCCCACGGACTAGCGGCTACGAGCAGTACTTC	CASSPRTSGYEQYF
TRBV19	TRBJ1-5	.	.	TGTGCCAGTAGTATGTCGTCCAGGCTAAATCAGCCCCAGCATTTT	CASSMSSRLNQPQHF
TRBV29-1	TRBJ1-5	.	few	TGCAGCGCCGGACAGTTAAATCAGCCCCAGCATTTT	CSAGQLNQPQHF
TRBV4-2	TRBJ2-7	TRBD2	.	TGTGCCAGCAGCCCCTCTGGACTAGCGGGGTCCTACGAGCAGTACTTC	CASSPSGLAGSYEQYF
TRBV29-1	TRBJ2-7	.	.	TGCAGCGTTGCTATCTCGGACAGCTACGAGCAGTACTTC	CSVAISDSYEQYF
TRBV5-1	TRBJ1-1	.	.	TGCGCCAGCAGCCTAACGAACACTGAAGCTTTCTTT	CASSLTNTEAFF
TRBV29-1	TRBJ2-1	TRBD1	.	TGCAGCGTTCAGCCCCAGGGGGCCTACAATGAGCAGTTCTTC	CSVQPQGAYNEQFF
TRBV2	TRBJ2-1	.	.	TGTGCCAGCAGTGTATGGGGGACTCTCAATGAGCAGTTCTTC	CASSVWGTLNEQFF
TRBV4-1	TRBJ2-7	TRBD1	.	TGCGCCAGCAGCCTCGGTAGGGACAGGGCATACGAGCAGTACTTC	CASSLGRDRAYEQYF
TRBV28	TRBJ1-2	.	once	TGTGCCAGCAGTTTACAGTCCTATGGCTACACCTTC	CASSLQSYGYTF
TRBV18	TRBJ1-1	.	.	TGTGCCAGCTCACCACAGGGGACTGATGAAGCTTTCTTT	CASSPQGTDEAFF
TRBV15	TRBJ1-1	.	.	TGTGCCACCAGCGGCCGGTGGGGGGACGCTGAAGCTTTCTTT	CATSGRWGDAEAFF
TRBV18	TRBJ2-1	.	.	TGTGCCAGCTCACCGTATACCTACAATGAGCAGTTCTTC	CASSPYTYNEQFF
TRBV24-1	TRBJ2-3	TRBD2	.	TGTGCCACCAGTGATCCCTGGGGTAGCGGGCTCACGACAGATACGCAGTATTTT	CATSDPWGSGLTTDTQYF
TRBV12-3/TRBV12-4	TRBJ1-2	.	once	TGTGCCAGCACCCTCAACTATGGCTACACCTTC	CASTLNYGYTF
TRBV5-1	TRBJ2-1	.	.	TGCGCCAGCAGCCACCGGGACTCGAGGGTCAATGAGCAGTTCTTC	CASSHRDSRVNEQFF
TRBV18	TRBJ2-3	.	.	TGTGCCAGCTCATCGGGGACAGATACGCAGTATTTT	CASSSGTDTQYF